Listed below are T cell receptor beta chains from one sample, sequenced in a study of T cell clusters in autoimmune cytopenias. TCRdb re-called the multiplex PCR reads and gives one entry per CDR3 protein, without DNA. The sample includes 6,000 to 8,500 distinct CDR3 sequences. Sample: peripheral blood. Receptor source: a human donor with an autoimmune cytopenia or autoimmune hepatitis (not recorded which). Both conserved end residues are part of each CDR3. Expanded clones are given a class, and other clones once, few, many or no size at all.

cdr3_aa | j_call | clone_size | v_call
CASSYSLAETHEQYF | TRBJ2-7 | - | TRBV6-5
CASSPPKAGSYNEQFF | TRBJ2-1 | - | TRBV5-1
CASSLLAGRDGADTQYF | TRBJ2-3 | - | TRBV27
CSAGLGQSLTGELFF | TRBJ2-2 | medium-sized | TRBV29-1
CASSLVISGRRNEQFF | TRBJ2-1 | - | TRBV7-2
CASRTGFGSSPLHF | TRBJ1-6 | - | TRBV12-3/TRBV12-4
CASSLSGALPDEQYF | TRBJ2-7 | - | TRBV27
CASRDRVVSPEAFF | TRBJ1-1 | - | TRBV12-3/TRBV12-4
CAGSGQGITGELFF | TRBJ2-2 | - | TRBV5-4
CASKSGPSTDTQYF | TRBJ2-3 | medium-sized | TRBV19
CASSYVGLRSGANVLTF | TRBJ2-6 | medium-sized | TRBV27
CASSNPGVITDTQYF | TRBJ2-3 | - | TRBV19
CASRGGLQETQYF | TRBJ2-5 | - | TRBV27
CASSPGTSGTGHKNIQYF | TRBJ2-4 | - | TRBV12-3/TRBV12-4
CASSLVPGDTIYNEQFF | TRBJ2-1 | - | TRBV5-6
CASSIGGIPSGNTIYF | TRBJ1-3 | - | TRBV19
CASSWGAGFLFMNTEAFF | TRBJ1-1 | - | TRBV5-6
CASSSQGRRAAFF | TRBJ1-1 | - | TRBV27
CSVGQAATQYF | TRBJ2-3 | medium-sized | TRBV29-1
CASSIPRTFNYGYTF | TRBJ1-2 | medium-sized | TRBV19
CAYAQGYTGELFF | TRBJ2-2 | - | TRBV12-3/TRBV12-4
CASRGTLAGTEAFF | TRBJ1-1 | - | TRBV27
CASRLDRSYGYTF | TRBJ1-2 | - | TRBV6-1
CAWSGWDRGAYEQYF | TRBJ2-5 | - | TRBV30
CASSSKEVSGTQETQYF | TRBJ2-5 | - | TRBV7-2
CASSIVYTGELFF | TRBJ2-2 | medium-sized | TRBV19
CASSFKYEQYF | TRBJ2-7 | - | TRBV7-4
CASSPGGGLYNEQFF | TRBJ2-1 | - | TRBV27
CASSFGGSGANVLTF | TRBJ2-6 | - | TRBV5-6
CASSIWTGPSNYGYTF | TRBJ1-2 | - | TRBV19
CASSLNSPYEQYF | TRBJ2-7 | medium-sized | TRBV11-1
CASSPGGKQETQYF | TRBJ2-5 | - | TRBV11-1
CASSMGGTANEKLFF | TRBJ1-4 | - | TRBV19
CASSPRQVNTEAFF | TRBJ1-1 | - | TRBV19
CSVGQLEKLFF | TRBJ1-4 | medium-sized | TRBV29-1
CASSLESGVDEQYF | TRBJ2-7 | - | TRBV5-1
CASSPNDNEQFF | TRBJ2-1 | medium-sized | TRBV18
CASSSLGTQYF | TRBJ2-5 | - | TRBV6-5
CASSKRGTGLYEQYF | TRBJ2-7 | - | TRBV6-5
CAWRSTGGDQYF | TRBJ2-7 | medium-sized | TRBV30
CAWSAGRARDIQYF | TRBJ2-4 | - | TRBV30
CASSLVRGRGTEAFF | TRBJ1-1 | - | TRBV11-1
CAWSPGYTEAFF | TRBJ1-1 | - | TRBV30
CASSAGGSRNTQYF | TRBJ2-3 | - | TRBV18
CASSLRQGAHEKLFF | TRBJ1-4 | - | TRBV27
CSAWPRDGVPSGANVLTF | TRBJ2-6 | - | TRBV20-1
CASSWRSNEKLFF | TRBJ1-4 | - | TRBV12-3/TRBV12-4
CAWSITGRYTEAFF | TRBJ1-1 | - | TRBV30
CACYRGANYGYTF | TRBJ1-2 | - | TRBV6-5
CASSLGGADTEAFF | TRBJ1-1 | - | TRBV5-4
CARSPANTGELFF | TRBJ2-2 | - | TRBV5-3
CASGDPKAGQPQHF | TRBJ1-5 | - | TRBV6-5
CASSQDRSGANVLTF | TRBJ2-6 | - | TRBV4-3
CSVEEWTGSLFF | TRBJ2-1 | medium-sized | TRBV29-1
CASSYEGAQADTQYF | TRBJ2-3 | large | TRBV6-5
CASSPPASGDQSF | TRBJ2-5 | - | TRBV18
CASSLFGSRDTEAFF | TRBJ1-1 | - | TRBV12-3/TRBV12-4
CASSLLGRDNTYTDTQYF | TRBJ2-3 | - | TRBV7-2
CASSDLGGAKRGEQYF | TRBJ2-7 | - | TRBV19
CASSLGLSDYTF | TRBJ1-2 | - | TRBV12-3/TRBV12-4